These 2 T cell receptor beta chains share one sample of origin, sequenced in a study of blood T cell repertoires in COVID-19. Profiled with immunoSEQ multiplex PCR; TCRdb holds only in-frame clones, not every one. The data show approximately 270,000 clones, 65% to 85% seen once. The sequenced sample consisted of peripheral blood. These receptors were collected from a person aged 70 to 85 with COVID-19, enrolled during active disease.

This clone has only one observation. The genes are TRBV9 and TRBJ2-5; 8 bases agree with TRBD2. J was trimmed by 4 bases and V by 4 bases; bases with no gene match: 6. There are 14 residues in the CDR3. Germline CDR1 reads SGDLS; CDR2 reads YYNGEE. CDR3 amino acids: CASSLTSGLETQYF. The CDR3 DNA is TGTGCCAGCAGCCTCACTAGCGGACTAGAGACCCAGTACTTC.

The chain couples TRBV7-2 to TRBJ1-1; D is uncertain. CDR1 SGHTA and CDR2 FQGNSA come from the germline V gene. With 5 bases removed from V and 2 bases from J, the gap between germline ends came to 21 bases. The CDR3 has 17 amino acids. DNA of the CDR3: TGTGCCAGCAGCGCCCTGGGAGTTGGCCGGGTAAACACTGAAGCTTTCTTT. Its translation is CASSALGVGRVNTEAFF.